This entry lists 30 T cell receptor beta chains sequenced from one sample in a study of CD8 T cells in Susac syndrome (dated by TCRdb to about 2019). Libraries came from the immunoSEQ multiplex PCR assay. RNA was extracted with the RNeasy kit and about 0.5 to 1 ug was reverse transcribed using random hexamers. The public reads were quality trimmed at Q25 with fastp and then assembled into clones with MiXCR by TCRdb, keeping productive beta chains. Each CDR3 protein gets just one entry, which takes the most common genes and DNA from the rows behind it. The sample table holds 120,000 to 150,000 distinct CDR3 sequences, of which approximately 94% were seen once. Jointly, the top ten make up 0.07% to 0.1% of the sample. Sequenced sample: CD4+ T cells from PBMCs. The receptor set was obtained from a human donor in good health.

The rearrangement links TRBV14 to TRBJ1-2, with a weak D call TRBD1 (6 bases). CDR1 and CDR2 from the germline V gene are SGHDN and FVKESK. V shed 5 bases and J shed 5 bases, with 15 bases lying between them. The CDR3 contains 14 residues. Here the CDR3 reads CASSARDIHYGYTF. The CDR3 DNA sequence: TGTGCCAGCAGCGCGCGGGACATCCATTATGGCTACACCTTC.

CDR3 amino acids: CASSERDTNEKLFF. The CDR3 region has the DNA TGTGCCAGCAGTGAACGGGATACTAATGAAAAACTGTTTTTT. This chain joins TRBV6-1 and TRBJ1-4; no reliable D call. Trimming took off 2 bases at V and 2 bases at J, with 6 bases between the two ends. The CDR3 is made up of 14 amino acids. Looked up from germline, CDR1 is MNHNS and CDR2 is SASEGT.

The rearrangement joins TRBV6-5 to TRBJ1-5, with D unclear. The V end was cut by 5 bases, the J end by 0 bases, with 8 bases between. Germline V lookup: CDR1 MNHEY, CDR2 SVGAGI. This CDR3 has 14 residues. The CDR3 sequence: CASSQSNSNQPQHF. CDR3 sequence (DNA): TGTGCCAGCAGTCAATCTAATAGCAATCAGCCCCAGCATTTT.

Written as DNA, the CDR3 is TGCAGCGTCGGGACTAGCGGGAACGCCCAGTACTTC. Translated: CSVGTSGNAQYF. The chain links TRBV29-1 to TRBJ2-5, with 13 bases fitting TRBD2. Germline lookup yields CDR1 SQVTM and CDR2 ANQGSEA. Trimming at V came to 6 bases and at J to 9 bases, leaving 4 bases not matched to a gene. This CDR3 is 12 amino acids long.

The V gene is TRBV29-1, the J gene TRBJ2-1; D not resolved. Germline lookup yields CDR1 SQVTM and CDR2 ANQGSEA. The CDR3 consists of 14 residues. The germline V and J ends were trimmed by 6 bases and 3 bases, with 15 bases remaining between them. The CDR3 reads CSVSPGSYYNEQFF. The CDR3 region has the DNA TGCAGCGTGTCTCCTGGGTCTTACTACAATGAGCAGTTCTTC.

This chain joins TRBV24-1 and TRBJ2-3; D call uncertain. Germline assignment: CDR1 KGHDR and CDR2 SFDVKD. This CDR3 is 13 amino acids long. V gave up 4 bases and J gave up 6 bases, with 10 bases separating them. The CDR3 DNA reads as TGTGCCACCAGTGAACCACACCGGGATACGCAGTATTTT. Encoded protein: CATSEPHRDTQYF.

The J gene is TRBJ2-3, the V gene TRBV9; 7 bases are shared with TRBD2. The length of the CDR3 is 16 residues. Germline trimming cut 0 bases from V and 2 bases from J; bases unmatched to any gene: 6. The V gene's germline CDR1 is SGDLS and CDR2 YYNGEE. In DNA, the CDR3 is TGTGCCAGCAGCGTAGGGGCGGGAGCGCTCACAGATACGCAGTATTTT. This encodes CASSVGAGALTDTQYF.

This chain uses TRBV20-1 with TRBJ2-1; the D is unclear. CDR1 and CDR2 (germline): DFQATT, SNEGSKA (reference sequence). The ends were cut back, 1 base at V and 4 bases at J, with 11 bases in the middle. The CDR3 is made up of 14 amino acids. The CDR3 sequence: CSARGWIHYNEQFF. The CDR3 DNA reads as TGCAGTGCTAGAGGGTGGATACATTACAATGAGCAGTTCTTC.

V gene TRBV11-2 combines with J gene TRBJ1-1, with D unresolved. V gave up 5 bases and J gave up 8 bases, with 15 bases separating them. The germline V gene encodes CDR1 SGHAT and CDR2 FQNNGV. The CDR3 length is 13 residues. Here the CDR3 DNA reads TGTGCCAGCAGCCGAGGGCCTCCCCGAGAAGCTTTCTTT. It specifies CASSRGPPREAFF.

This chain uses TRBV18 with TRBJ2-6; D gene uncertain. The germline V gene encodes CDR1 KGHSH and CDR2 LQKENI. Trimming pared 3 bases from V and 5 bases from J, leaving 8 bases between. This CDR3 comprises 14 residues. CDR3 sequence: CASSPASWANVLTF. The CDR3, as DNA: TGTGCCAGCTCACCCGCCAGCTGGGCCAACGTCCTGACTTTC.

V and J are TRBV18 and TRBJ1-1, with D perhaps TRBD1 (5 bases). CDR1 KGHSH and CDR2 LQKENI come from the germline V gene. The V gene lost 3 bases and the J gene lost 1 base, with 6 bases spanning the gap. This CDR3 comprises 13 residues. This chain's CDR3 is CASSPDKNTEAFF. The DNA of the CDR3 is TGTGCCAGCTCACCGGACAAGAACACTGAAGCTTTCTTT.

The chain carries TRBV3-1 and TRBJ2-7, with TRBD1 as a possible D gene (5 bases). The germline V gene has CDR1 LGHDT and CDR2 YNNKEL (reference sequence). Trimming pared 2 bases from V and 1 base from J, leaving 21 bases between. CDR3 length: 18 residues. The CDR3 protein is CASSQITFPGSKSYEQYF. The CDR3 region has the DNA TGTGCCAGCAGCCAAATTACCTTTCCAGGGTCCAAATCCTACGAGCAGTACTTC.

This chain connects TRBV2 to TRBJ2-3, with 7 bases fitting TRBD2. The CDR3 is 13 residues long. Germline lookup yields CDR1 SNHLY and CDR2 FYNNEI. V lost 7 bases, J lost 5 bases, and 6 bases stayed unmatched. The CDR3 DNA follows: TGTGCCAGCAACCCTTGGGGGGGAGATACGCAGTATTTT. It yields the protein CASNPWGGDTQYF.

This chain links TRBV12-3 or TRBV12-4 with TRBJ2-5; 10 bases align to TRBD1. With 6 bases clipped from V and 5 bases from J, the junction kept 9 bases outside the gene matches. The CDR3 spans 15 residues. In DNA form, the CDR3 reads TGTGCCAGCAGAAGACAGGGGGCACAGCAGGAGACCCAGTACTTC. Translation: CASRRQGAQQETQYF.

The V gene is TRBV7-9, the J gene TRBJ2-1; D gene ambiguous. The CDR3 is made up of 14 amino acids. Between the trimmed V and J ends, which lost 3 bases and 6 bases, there was a span of 12 bases. Looked up from germline, CDR1 is SEHNR and CDR2 is FQNEAQ (reference sequence). The CDR3 nucleotides are TGTGCCAGCAGCTTTGCGCGACCAGGCAATGAGCAGTTCTTC. This encodes CASSFARPGNEQFF.

The chain joins TRBV3-1 to TRBJ2-1; tentative D call: TRBD1 (5 bases). The V gene's germline CDR1 is LGHDT and CDR2 YNNKEL (reference sequence). The ends were cut back, 0 bases at V and 8 bases at J, with 8 bases in the middle. The length of the CDR3 is 13 residues. In DNA form, the CDR3 reads TGTGCCAGCAGCCAAGATCAGGGCGATGAGCAGTTCTTC. Translated, it gives CASSQDQGDEQFF.

V usage is TRBV6-1 and J usage is TRBJ2-3; D tentatively fits TRBD1 or TRBD2 (5 bases each). V lost 6 bases, J lost 2 bases, and 15 bases lay in between. The CDR3 loop spans 15 amino acids. The germline V gene encodes CDR1 MNHNS and CDR2 SASEGT. The CDR3 protein is CASSRDDRFTDTQYF. The CDR3, as DNA: TGTGCCAGCAGCAGGGACGACCGATTCACAGATACGCAGTATTTT.

The chain carries TRBV20-1 and TRBJ2-5, with D unclear. This CDR3 has 11 residues. Trimming pared 7 bases from V and 5 bases from J, leaving 11 bases between. CDR1 and CDR2 (germline): DFQATT, SNEGSKA (reference sequence). The CDR3 here is CSGPRAETQYF. The CDR3 DNA reads TGCAGTGGTCCCCGGGCGGAGACCCAGTACTTC.

The CDR3 protein is CASSQERVGTEAFF. As DNA, the CDR3 is TGTGCCAGCAGCCAAGAGAGGGTGGGGACTGAAGCTTTCTTT. This chain joins TRBV3-1 and TRBJ1-1; D not resolved. With 0 bases removed from V and 5 bases from J, the gap between germline ends came to 10 bases. This CDR3 has 14 amino acids. The germline V gene encodes CDR1 LGHDT and CDR2 YNNKEL (reference sequence).

This sequence joins TRBV12-5 and TRBJ2-3, with D hard to call. The ends were cut back, 3 bases at V and 4 bases at J, with 5 bases in the middle. The CDR3 has 12 amino acids. Germline values: CDR1 LGHNT, CDR2 FRNRAP. The CDR3: CASGFSADTQYF. CDR3 nucleotide sequence: TGTGCTAGTGGTTTCTCCGCAGATACGCAGTATTTT.

The chain has TRBV4-1 and TRBJ2-1, with 8 bases matching TRBD2. Germline trimming cut 4 bases from V and 6 bases from J; bases unmatched to any gene: 11. The CDR3 totals 16 residues. Germline V gene sequence: CDR1 MGHRA, CDR2 YSYEKL. The CDR3 sequence is CASSPVSLAGGNEQFF. CDR3 in DNA: TGCGCCAGCAGCCCGGTATCCCTAGCGGGCGGCAATGAGCAGTTCTTC.

V and J are TRBV20-1 and TRBJ2-2; 7 bases line up with TRBD2. Trimming took 3 bases from V and 2 from J; bases not matched to a gene: 6. Germline-derived CDR1 and CDR2 are DFQATT and SNEGSKA (reference sequence). This CDR3 spans 15 amino acids. CDR3 loop: CSASTAGTNTGELFF. The DNA of the CDR3 is TGCAGTGCTAGTACAGCGGGGACCAACACCGGGGAGCTGTTTTTT.

J is TRBJ2-2 and V is TRBV20-1; 9 bases are a match to TRBD2. CDR3 length equals 16 residues. V dropped 3 bases and J dropped 4; count of bases not matched to a gene: 9. Per germline, CDR1 DFQATT and CDR2 SNEGSKA (reference sequence). CDR3 sequence: CSASNVAGGGTGELFF. The CDR3 nucleotides read TGCAGTGCTAGTAATGTGGCGGGAGGGGGCACCGGGGAGCTGTTTTTT.

The gene calls are TRBV3-1 and TRBJ1-5, with unresolved D. The CDR3 length is 13 residues. Germline V CDR1 and CDR2: LGHDT, YNNKEL (reference sequence). Trimming left V 8 bases short and J 1 base short, with 9 bases between. The CDR3 DNA sequence: TGTGCCAGCGCCAGGTCAAGCAATCAGCCCCAGCATTTT. Amino acids: CASARSSNQPQHF.

This clonotype was detected only once. The V call is TRBV11-2, the J call TRBJ1-1; TRBD1 might be the D (6 bases). Trimming removed 5 bases from V and 6 bases from J, with 16 bases in between. The CDR3 covers 14 residues. Germline CDR1 reads SGHAT; CDR2 reads FQNNGV. The chain's CDR3 is CASSTRIQGSEAFF. As DNA, the CDR3 is TGTGCCAGCAGCACCCGGATACAGGGATCTGAAGCTTTCTTT.

This clonotype was seen just once. The DNA for the CDR3 is TGCGCCAGCAGCAGGTGGGAGTTGGGCACAGATACGCAGTATTTT. Translating it yields CASSRWELGTDTQYF. The rearrangement uses TRBV5-1 and TRBJ2-3; a possible D gene is TRBD2 (5 bases). This CDR3 is built from 15 residues. Trimming removed 4 bases from V and 1 base from J, with 13 bases in between. Germline V gives CDR1 SGHRS, CDR2 YFSETQ.

This chain connects TRBV20-1 to TRBJ2-2; 10 positions agree with TRBD2. Germline V lookup: CDR1 DFQATT, CDR2 SNEGSKA (reference sequence). The CDR3 has 15 amino acids. The V segment lost 5 bases and the J segment 5 bases; nucleotides outside the gene matches: 8. CDR3 sequence: CSAFRAGGRTGELFF. CDR3 DNA sequence: TGCAGTGCTTTCCGAGCGGGAGGGAGGACCGGGGAGCTGTTTTTT.

J is TRBJ1-2 and V is TRBV12-3 or TRBV12-4; 7 bases agree with TRBD1. The CDR3 is 12 amino acids. The V and J ends lost 6 bases and 8 bases, in that order; junction bases with no gene match: 6. The CDR3 here is CASRDRVRGYTF. In DNA, the CDR3 is TGTGCCAGCAGAGACAGGGTGCGGGGCTACACCTTC.

The chain has TRBV7-7 and TRBJ2-1; D remains ambiguous. CDR3 length: 14 residues. From germline, CDR1 is SSHAT and CDR2 FNYEAQ (reference sequence). The V gene lost 1 base and the J gene lost 9 bases, with 13 bases spanning the gap. CDR3 protein: CASSLEFSVGEQFF. The CDR3 DNA reads as TGTGCCAGCAGCTTAGAGTTCAGCGTCGGTGAGCAGTTCTTC. The variable domain in full, completed from reference TRBV7-7 and TRBJ2-1, reads GAGVSQSPRYKVTKRGQDVTLRCDPISSHATLYWYQQALGQGPEFLTYFNYEAQPDKSGLPSDRFSAERPEGSISTLTIQRTEQRDSAMYRCASSLEFSVGEQFFGPGTRLTVL.

V is TRBV14 and J is TRBJ1-2; a weak D match, TRBD1 (5 bases). In germline, CDR1 is SGHDN, CDR2 FVKESK. The CDR3 totals 15 residues. V lost 0 bases, J lost 8 bases, and 16 bases lay in between. This chain's CDR3 is CASSQDHMGRRGYTF. The CDR3, as DNA: TGTGCCAGCAGCCAAGATCATATGGGACGGAGAGGCTACACCTTC.